The 30 T cell receptor beta chains listed next were all sequenced from one sample in a study of control samples from healthy donors and cancer patients. Method: immunoSEQ multiplex PCR; TCRdb's copy keeps in-frame clones and lacks some. The data contain 140,000 or so clones, 75% to 95% of them singletons. Sample: blood. The receptors shown here come from a man aged 25-45 years in good health.

The gene calls are TRBV24-1 and TRBJ1-2, with a possible D match to TRBD1 (6 bases). This CDR3 contains 15 residues. CDR1 is KGHDR and CDR2 is SFDVKD in the germline V gene. Trimming took 2 bases from V and 4 from J, leaving 13 bases between them. CDR3 sequence: CATSDSTGAGYGYTF. The CDR3 DNA sequence: TGTGCCACCAGTGATTCCACGGGGGCTGGCTATGGCTACACCTTC.

The V call is TRBV5-1, the J call TRBJ2-7, with TRBD1 as a possible D gene (6 bases). CDR3 length: 14 amino acids. CDR1 is SGHRS, CDR2 YFSETQ, per germline. V lost 3 bases, J lost 5 bases, and 15 bases lay in between. The CDR3 coding sequence is TGCGCCAGCAGCTGGGGGCCGATCAAAGACGAGCAGTACTTC. This gives the protein CASSWGPIKDEQYF.

This rearrangement joins TRBV5-1 to TRBJ1-1; D is perhaps TRBD1 (6 bases). Per germline, CDR1 SGHRS and CDR2 YFSETQ. The V end lost 5 bases, the J end lost 6 bases, and 17 bases lay between the germline ends. The CDR3 length is 14 residues. CDR3 sequence (DNA): TGCGCCAGCAGGGTGGGGGCAGGGACCCCTGAAGCTTTCTTT. As protein: CASRVGAGTPEAFF.

V is TRBV5-6 and J is TRBJ2-3, with TRBD2 matching 7 bases. Germline CDR1 and CDR2: SGHDT and YYEEEE. V was pared by 4 bases and J by 2 bases, with 7 bases of the junction left unmatched. The CDR3 sequence is 15 residues long. The CDR3 DNA reads as TGTGCCAGCAGCCATGGGGACTACAACACAGATACGCAGTATTTT. Translation gives CASSHGDYNTDTQYF. Supplemented by reference TRBV5-6 and TRBJ2-3, the full variable domain reads DAGVTQSPTHLIKTRGQQVTLRCSPKSGHDTVSWYQQALGQGPQFIFQYYEEEERQRGNFPDRFSGHQFPNYSSELNVNALLLGDSALYLCASSHGDYNTDTQYFGPGTRLTVL.

CDR3 nucleotides: TGCGCCAGCAGTGAGGGGGGAGACAGGGTATATCACTTTAGCAATCAGCCCCAGCATTTT. Residues: CASSEGGDRVYHFSNQPQHF. This rearrangement joins TRBV10-1 to TRBJ1-5, with TRBD1 matching over 7 bases. The CDR3 is 20 residues long. Germline-derived CDR1 and CDR2 are WNHNN and SYGVQD (reference sequence). J was trimmed by 0 bases and V by 2 bases; bases with no gene match: 16.

This rearrangement joins TRBV7-9 to TRBJ2-1; perhaps D is TRBD1 or TRBD2 (5 bases each). Trimming took 4 bases from V and 4 from J, leaving 17 bases between them. The CDR3 is 16 amino acids. CDR1 and CDR2 from the germline V gene are SEHNR and FQNEAQ (reference sequence). The CDR3 nucleotides read TGTGCCAGCAGCTCCAGCTTGGGGGTCACTTACAATGAGCAGTTCTTC. Protein: CASSSSLGVTYNEQFF.

J is TRBJ1-4 and V is TRBV9, with no clear D. There are 14 residues in the CDR3. The V gene's germline CDR1 is SGDLS and CDR2 YYNGEE. V was shortened by 3 bases and J by 0 bases, with 6 bases between the two germline ends. The CDR3 DNA reads as TGTGCCAGCAGCGCTCAAGCAACTAATGAAAAACTGTTTTTT. Its protein product is CASSAQATNEKLFF.

This clone was found a few times. The CDR3 DNA follows: TGCGCCAGCAGCTCCCTAGCGGGGAGCCCTTCCAATGAGCAGTTCTTC. Amino acid sequence: CASSSLAGSPSNEQFF. The genes are TRBV5-1 and TRBJ2-1, with TRBD2 identical over 9 bases. The CDR3 covers 16 residues. Germline lookup yields CDR1 SGHRS and CDR2 YFSETQ. Trimming removed 3 bases from V and 6 bases from J; junction bases left unmatched: 10.

The chain has TRBV24-1 and TRBJ2-3, with D tentatively TRBD1 (5 bases). Germline V lookup: CDR1 KGHDR, CDR2 SFDVKD. The CDR3 has 15 residues. The V end lost 5 bases, the J end lost 2 bases, and 13 bases lay between the germline ends. DNA of the CDR3: TGTGCCACCAGTGCCATGGACACTGCCACAGATACGCAGTATTTT. Protein product: CATSAMDTATDTQYF.

This sequence joins TRBV2 and TRBJ2-3, with D perhaps assigned TRBD1 or TRBD2 (5 bases each). V lost 5 bases, J lost 2 bases, and 8 bases lay in between. Germline assignment: CDR1 SNHLY and CDR2 FYNNEI. The CDR3 has 13 amino acids. The CDR3 is CASSRDLTDTQYF. CDR3 coding DNA: TGTGCCAGCAGTAGGGACCTCACAGATACGCAGTATTTT. Based on the CDR3 plus reference TRBV2 and TRBJ2-3, the full variable domain is EPEVTQTPSHQVTQMGQEVILRCVPISNHLYFYWYRQILGQKVEFLVSFYNNEISEKSEIFDDQFSVERPDGSNFTLKIRSTKLEDSAMYFCASSRDLTDTQYFGPGTRLTVL.

The chain joins TRBV30 to TRBJ1-1; a weak D match, TRBD1 (5 bases). Trimming took off 0 bases at V and 0 bases at J, with 8 bases between the two ends. The CDR3 has 14 amino acids. Germline CDR1 is GTSNPN and CDR2 is SVGIG (reference sequence). CDR3 bases: TGTGCCTGGAGTGTCGGGGGTGTGAACACTGAAGCTTTCTTT. The encoded protein is CAWSVGGVNTEAFF.

This clone occurred once. CDR3 sequence (DNA): TGTGCCAGCAGTTTATTCCTCCGCAGGAAGGAAAACTATGGCTACACCTTC. Translation: CASSLFLRRKENYGYTF. This chain uses TRBV28 with TRBJ1-2; no reliable D call. This CDR3 has 17 amino acids. The germline V gene has CDR1 MDHEN and CDR2 SYDVKM. Trimming shortened V by 1 base and J by 2 bases, and 17 bases separated the two germline ends.

The rearrangement uses TRBV6-6 and TRBJ1-4; D not certain. CDR3 length: 14 amino acids. The V end lost 2 bases, the J end lost 6 bases, and 10 bases lay between the germline ends. Germline CDR1 and CDR2: MNHNY and SVGAGI (reference sequence). CDR3 amino acids: CASSYREADEKLFF. The CDR3 DNA reads TGTGCCAGCAGTTACAGGGAGGCTGATGAAAAACTGTTTTTT.

The chain is built from TRBV19 and TRBJ2-7; D is uncertain. V was clipped by 6 bases and J by 7 bases, with 10 bases between them. The CDR3 totals 11 residues. The germline V gene has CDR1 LNHDA and CDR2 SQIVND (reference sequence). CDR3: CASSSPWEQYF. The CDR3 nucleotides read TGTGCCAGTAGCAGTCCCTGGGAGCAGTACTTC. The full variable domain, completed using reference TRBV19 and TRBJ2-7, is DGGITQSPKYLFRKEGQNVTLSCEQNLNHDAMYWYRQDPGQGLRLIYYSQIVNDFQKGDIAEGYSVSREKKESFPLTVTSAQKNPTAFYLCASSSPWEQYFGPGTRLTVT.

The gene calls are TRBV6-5 and TRBJ1-5; D remains unclear. Trimming left V 0 bases short and J 2 bases short, with 8 bases between. This CDR3 region has 15 residues. Germline V CDR1 and CDR2: MNHEY, SVGAGI. In DNA form, the CDR3 reads TGTGCCAGCAGTTACTCTAAGAGGGGCAATCAGCCCCAGCATTTT. It is translated as CASSYSKRGNQPQHF.

This clone was seen only a few times. V and J are TRBV28 and TRBJ1-6; no clear D. The CDR3 has 12 residues. Trimming pared 2 bases from V and 7 bases from J, leaving 3 bases between. Germline V lookup: CDR1 MDHEN, CDR2 SYDVKM. The DNA for the CDR3 is TGTGCCAGCAGTTTACAGAATTCACCCCTCCACTTT. Encoded protein: CASSLQNSPLHF.

The chain joins TRBV6-6 to TRBJ1-3, with a weak D call TRBD1 (5 bases). The CDR3 is 13 residues long. Germline-derived CDR1 and CDR2 are MNHNY and SVGAGI (reference sequence). V lost 5 bases, J lost 8 bases, and 13 bases lay in between. CDR3 sequence: CASSKQVIDTIYF. In nucleotides, the CDR3 is TGTGCCAGCAGTAAACAGGTTATAGACACCATATATTTT.

V gene TRBV5-1 combines with J gene TRBJ1-4; D remains ambiguous. This CDR3 spans 14 amino acids. V was clipped by 4 bases and J by 2 bases, with 9 bases between them. Germline V gene sequence: CDR1 SGHRS, CDR2 YFSETQ. The CDR3 nucleotides are TGCGCCAGCAGCACGGACGTTACTAATGAAAAACTGTTTTTT. Its translation is CASSTDVTNEKLFF.

This chain connects TRBV7-2 to TRBJ2-3; either TRBD1 or TRBD2 may supply D (6 bases each). Germline lookup yields CDR1 SGHTA and CDR2 FQGNSA. CDR3 length: 12 amino acids. Trimming took 9 bases from V and 8 from J, leaving 15 bases between them. The CDR3 DNA is TGTGCCAGGGGGGGTAACAGGGCTACGCAGTATTTT. It specifies CARGGNRATQYF.

The CDR3 DNA reads as TGTGCCAGCAGCTTACTCGCAGGGAGCTCCTACGAGCAGTACTTC. It yields the protein CASSLLAGSSYEQYF. The chain couples TRBV7-9 to TRBJ2-7; TRBD1 or TRBD2 may be the D gene (5 bases each). V was shortened by 2 bases and J by 0 bases, with 11 bases between the two germline ends. Looked up from germline, CDR1 is SEHNR and CDR2 is FQNEAQ (reference sequence). The CDR3 contains 15 residues.

The chain recombines TRBV11-2 with TRBJ2-1; 11 positions agree with TRBD2. CDR3 length: 13 amino acids. V was clipped by 4 bases and J by 10 bases; unmatched bases: 3. The germline gives CDR1 SGHAT, CDR2 FQNNGV. The CDR3 DNA sequence: TGTGCCAGCAGCTCGGCTAGCGGGGGGGAGCAGTTCTTC. The encoded protein is CASSSASGGEQFF.

The chain has TRBV7-2 and TRBJ2-2; 8 positions agree with TRBD1. Germline V gene data show CDR1 as SGHTA and CDR2 as FQGNSA. The CDR3 covers 17 residues. V was pared by 2 bases and J by 6 bases, with 11 bases of the junction left unmatched. The CDR3 reads CASSLLRGQGAPGELFF. For the CDR3, the DNA is TGTGCCAGCAGCTTATTACGAGGGCAGGGGGCCCCCGGGGAGCTGTTTTTT.

This clone appeared once. The chain uses TRBV19 and TRBJ1-2; D may be TRBD1 (5 bases). This CDR3 is 13 amino acids long. V was trimmed by 7 bases and J by 0 bases, leaving 9 bases between them. Germline V gene data show CDR1 as LNHDA and CDR2 as SQIVND (reference sequence). The CDR3 bases are TGTGCCAGTAACCAGGGAACTAACTATGGCTACACCTTC. Protein product: CASNQGTNYGYTF. Using reference TRBV19 and TRBJ1-2 for the parts outside the CDR3, the full variable domain is DGGITQSPKYLFRKEGQNVTLSCEQNLNHDAMYWYRQDPGQGLRLIYYSQIVNDFQKGDIAEGYSVSREKKESFPLTVTSAQKNPTAFYLCASNQGTNYGYTFGSGTRLTVV.

The J gene is TRBJ1-5, the V gene TRBV7-5; the table names TRBD1, a call not compared with the DNA. TRBV7-5 is a listed pseudogene. The CDR3 extends over 18 amino acids. The CDR3 here is CARSFRQGVLYSNQPQHF. DNA of the CDR3: TGTGCCAGAAGCTTTCGGCAGGGCGTTCTTTATAGCAATCAGCCCCAGCATTTT.

The V and J genes are TRBV2 and TRBJ1-5; the D gene is possibly TRBD1 (5 bases). Trimming pared 3 bases from V and 4 bases from J, leaving 22 bases between. The CDR3 consists of 18 residues. Looked up from germline, CDR1 is SNHLY and CDR2 is FYNNEI. The CDR3: CASSEFRVQDQLNQPQHF. In DNA form, the CDR3 reads TGTGCCAGCAGTGAGTTCAGGGTTCAAGACCAGCTTAATCAGCCCCAGCATTTT.

This clone was observed a few times. This chain uses TRBV5-4 with TRBJ2-1; tentatively, D is TRBD2 (5 bases). Germline-derived CDR1 and CDR2 are SGHNT and YYREEE (reference sequence). V gave up 1 base and J gave up 2 bases, with 10 bases separating them. The CDR3 contains 15 residues. CDR3 loop: CASSLMFGTYNEQFF. The CDR3 coding sequence is TGTGCCAGCAGCTTGATGTTCGGGACCTACAATGAGCAGTTCTTC.

The chain links TRBV11-1 to TRBJ2-1; 8 nucleotides align to TRBD1. This CDR3 is 13 amino acids long. Germline-derived CDR1 and CDR2 are SGHAT and FQDESV (reference sequence). After removal of 3 bases from V and 7 bases from J, the junction contained 2 bases not matched to a gene. In DNA, the CDR3 is TGTGCCAGCAGCTTGGACAGGGTGAATGAGCAGTTCTTC. Its translation is CASSLDRVNEQFF.

The chain is built from TRBV19 and TRBJ1-3; perhaps TRBD1 as D (6 bases). The CDR3 covers 15 residues. Trimming cost V 7 bases and J 0 bases, with 13 bases left between them. Germline lookup yields CDR1 LNHDA and CDR2 SQIVND (reference sequence). The chain's CDR3 is CASNTGSRSGNTIYF. The CDR3 region has the DNA TGTGCCAGTAATACAGGGTCGCGCTCTGGAAACACCATATATTTT.

The V call is TRBV5-1, the J call TRBJ2-6; D tentatively reads TRBD1 or TRBD2 (5 bases each). CDR3 length equals 15 residues. V shed 3 bases and J shed 2 bases, with 9 bases lying between them. Looked up from germline, CDR1 is SGHRS and CDR2 is YFSETQ. Here the CDR3 reads CASSSGPPGANVLTF. CDR3 sequence (DNA): TGCGCCAGCAGCTCGGGGCCACCTGGGGCCAACGTCCTGACTTTC. Looking up the rest from reference TRBV5-1 and TRBJ2-6 gives the full variable domain: KAGVTQTPRYLIKTRGQQVTLSCSPISGHRSVSWYQQTPGQGLQFLFEYFSETQRNKGNFPGRFSGRQFSNSRSEMNVSTLELGDSALYLCASSSGPPGANVLTFGAGSRLTVL.

A word on this clone: This same CDR3 is encoded by further DNA sequences in the sample. The chain recombines TRBV12-3 or TRBV12-4 with TRBJ1-2, with D hard to call. The CDR3 has 13 residues. V was shortened by 3 bases and J by 2 bases, with 7 bases between the two germline ends. The CDR3 loop reads CASSLGRNYGYTF. CDR3 bases: TGTGCCAGCAGTTTGGGCAGAAACTATGGCTACACCTTC.